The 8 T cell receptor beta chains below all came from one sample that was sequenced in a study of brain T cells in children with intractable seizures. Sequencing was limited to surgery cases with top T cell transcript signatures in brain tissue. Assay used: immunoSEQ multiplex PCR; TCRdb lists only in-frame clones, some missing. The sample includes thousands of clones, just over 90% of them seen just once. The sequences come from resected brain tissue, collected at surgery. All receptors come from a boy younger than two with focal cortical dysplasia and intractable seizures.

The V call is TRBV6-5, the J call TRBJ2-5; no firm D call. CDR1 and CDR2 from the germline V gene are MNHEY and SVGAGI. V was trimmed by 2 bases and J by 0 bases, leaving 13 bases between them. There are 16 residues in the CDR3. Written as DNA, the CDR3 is TGTGCCAGCAGTTACGCCACAGCCAACTACCAAGAGACCCAGTACTTC. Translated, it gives CASSYATANYQETQYF.

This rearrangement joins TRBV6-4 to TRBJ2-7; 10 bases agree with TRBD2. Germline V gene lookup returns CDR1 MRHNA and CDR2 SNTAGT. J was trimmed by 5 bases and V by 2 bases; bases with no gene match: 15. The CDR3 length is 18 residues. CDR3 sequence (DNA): TGTGCCAGCAGTGACGAGCTAGCGGGGGAGCCACAGGACCACGAGCAGTACTTC. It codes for CASSDELAGEPQDHEQYF.

CDR3 nucleotides: TGTGCTAGTGGTTTGGGACGGAGGGGCTCCTACAATGAGCAGTTCTTC. Translation gives CASGLGRRGSYNEQFF. The chain recombines TRBV12-5 with TRBJ2-1; D is possibly TRBD2 (6 bases). Per germline, CDR1 LGHNT and CDR2 FRNRAP. The V gene lost 1 base and the J gene lost 0 bases, with 10 bases spanning the gap. The CDR3 extends over 16 amino acids.

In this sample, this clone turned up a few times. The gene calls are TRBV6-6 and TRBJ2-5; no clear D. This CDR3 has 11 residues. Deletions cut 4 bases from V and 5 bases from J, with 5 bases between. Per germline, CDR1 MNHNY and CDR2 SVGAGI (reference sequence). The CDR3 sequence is CASSLGETQYF. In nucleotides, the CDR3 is TGTGCCAGCAGTTTGGGGGAGACCCAGTACTTC.

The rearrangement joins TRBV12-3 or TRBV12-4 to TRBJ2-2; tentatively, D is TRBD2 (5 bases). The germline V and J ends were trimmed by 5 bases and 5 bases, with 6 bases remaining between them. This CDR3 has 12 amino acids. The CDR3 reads CASSPGTGELFF. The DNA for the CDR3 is TGTGCCAGCAGTCCGGGGACCGGGGAGCTGTTTTTT.

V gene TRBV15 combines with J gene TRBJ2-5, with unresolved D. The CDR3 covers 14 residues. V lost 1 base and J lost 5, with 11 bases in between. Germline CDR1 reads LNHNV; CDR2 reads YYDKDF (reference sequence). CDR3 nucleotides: TGTGCCACCAGCAGAGGTGGTGTGTCCGAGACCCAGTACTTC. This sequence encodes CATSRGGVSETQYF.

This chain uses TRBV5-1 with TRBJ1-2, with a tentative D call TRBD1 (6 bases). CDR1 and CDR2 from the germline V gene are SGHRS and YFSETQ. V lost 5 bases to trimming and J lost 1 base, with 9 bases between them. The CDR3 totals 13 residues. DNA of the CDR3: TGCGCCAGCAGTCAGGGGTTTAACTATGGCTACACCTTC. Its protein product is CASSQGFNYGYTF.

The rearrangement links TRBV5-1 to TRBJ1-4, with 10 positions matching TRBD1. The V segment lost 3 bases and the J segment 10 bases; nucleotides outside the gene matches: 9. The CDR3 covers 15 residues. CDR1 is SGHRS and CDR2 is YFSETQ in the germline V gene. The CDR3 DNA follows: TGCGCCAGCAGCTCAGGACAGGGGGTTTTTGGAAAACTGTTTTTT. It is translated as CASSSGQGVFGKLFF.